This T cell receptor (beta chain) was captured in a study of blood T cell repertoires in COVID-19. Study context: Italy, Spain and the United States were the sources of the convalescent and acute COVID-19 samples. Sources were T cells, B-cell-depleted T cells, or PBMCs; the material itself was cDNA or gDNA.

The CDR3 covers 13 residues. Germline V lookup: CDR1 MNHEY, CDR2 SVGAGI. Trimming removed 6 bases at V and 5 bases at J, with 13 bases between. In the source study's methods: Reference gene primer amplification in the assay estimated nucleated cell counts. Measured with immunoSEQ multiplex PCR; TCRdb has only the in-frame clones, and not every one. Clone size and the V and J calls come from that table; the DNA yielded D and trimming. The sample has about 24,000 clones; about 88% are singletons. Sequencing was done on a sample of peripheral blood. The V gene is TRBV6-5, the J gene TRBJ1-1; no firm D call. This sequence originates from a human donor in a cohort sampled during active COVID-19. CDR3 sequence reads: CASRPPVDTEAFF. CDR3 DNA sequence: TGTGCCAGCAGGCCCCCGGTTGATACTGAAGCTTTCTTT.